The next 13 T cell receptor beta chains were all read from a single sample in a study of regulatory T cells in long-lasting Graves disease. As to time point: newly diagnosed GD, antithyroid drugs for less than 3 months. Construction of the TCR library relied on RNA isolated from PBMCs. To make TCR beta libraries, researchers used iRepertoire HTBI primers and Arm-PCR of CDR3 regions. TCRdb re-derived calls from the multiplex PCR reads in MiXCR, one entry per CDR3 protein. The sample carries 540,000 or so distinct CDR3 sequences, about 13% recorded once. The same specimen was also included in a second study, on T cells in Graves' hyperthyroidism and ophthalmopathy.

The sample here was peripheral blood mononuclear cells (PBMCs), taken at new diagnosis, from a patient treated with antithyroid drugs. The receptors come from a man aged 25 to 40 with Graves disease.

This clonotype has ten or more counts. The V call is TRBV6-2 or TRBV6-3, the J call TRBJ2-3, with D maybe TRBD2 (5 bases). With 8 bases removed from V and 6 bases from J, the gap between germline ends came to 18 bases. CDR3 length: 14 residues. CDR1 MNHEY and CDR2 SVGEGT come from the germline V gene. The CDR3 region is CASGRARRADTQYF. CDR3 DNA sequence: TGTGCCAGCGGCCGAGCTCGGCGGGCCGATACGCAGTATTTT.

The V gene is TRBV29-1, the J gene TRBJ2-7, with 8 nucleotides matching TRBD2. Germline assignment: CDR1 SQVTM and CDR2 ANQGSEA. The J segment lost 7 bases and the V segment lost 2 bases, leaving 7 bases of the junction unmatched. This CDR3 is built from 13 residues. CDR3 nucleotide sequence: TGCAGCGTTGAAACTAGCGGCCGCGGGGAGCAGTACTTC. Translation gives CSVETSGRGEQYF.

This clonotype came up a few times. This chain joins TRBV7-8 and TRBJ2-1; a weak D match, TRBD1 (5 bases). This CDR3 region has 20 residues. V gave up 7 bases and J gave up 0 bases, with 28 bases separating them. CDR1 is SGHVS and CDR2 is FQNEAQ in the germline V gene. CDR3 loop: CASTTSRAESFLSSYNEQFF. The CDR3 DNA follows: TGTGCCAGCACCACCTCCAGGGCAGAAAGTTTCCTGAGCTCCTACAATGAGCAGTTCTTC.

This clonotype was recorded a few times. The gene calls are TRBV29-1 and TRBJ1-3; 8 bases align to TRBD1. Germline trimming cut 4 bases from V and 3 bases from J; bases unmatched to any gene: 5. Germline V gene sequence: CDR1 SQVTM, CDR2 ANQGSEA. The CDR3 has 14 residues. CDR3 sequence reads: CSVGRGRDGNTIYF. In DNA, the CDR3 is TGCAGCGTTGGCAGGGGGCGCGATGGAAACACCATATATTTT.

At least ten counts were recorded for this clonotype. The V call is TRBV9, the J call TRBJ2-3; D might be TRBD1 (7 bases). The CDR3 sequence is 18 residues long. The germline gives CDR1 SGDLS, CDR2 YYNGEE. V was trimmed by 0 bases and J by 0 bases, leaving 17 bases between them. CDR3 residues: CASSVASGGTASTDTQYF. The CDR3 DNA sequence: TGTGCCAGCAGCGTAGCTTCAGGCGGGACAGCGAGCACAGATACGCAGTATTTT.

This clonotype was picked up many times. In DNA form, the CDR3 reads TGTGCCAGCAGGAGGGACAGGGCCTTTAATTCACCCCTCCACTTT. Translating gives CASRRDRAFNSPLHF. The rearrangement joins TRBV2 to TRBJ1-6, with 9 bases fitting TRBD1. This CDR3 comprises 15 residues. The ends lost 6 bases at V and 6 bases at J; junction bases unmatched: 6. The germline CDR1 and CDR2 sequences are SNHLY and FYNNEI.

This clonotype was seen only a few times. This chain joins TRBV7-9 and TRBJ2-2; TRBD2 matches 7 bases. This CDR3 spans 15 amino acids. V lost 5 bases and J lost 0; bases outside the gene matches: 3. Germline V CDR1 and CDR2: SEHNR, FQNEAQ (reference sequence). The CDR3 is CASSPLAANTGELFF. The CDR3 DNA follows: TGTGCCAGCAGCCCGCTAGCGGCGAACACCGGGGAGCTGTTTTTT.

This clonotype was observed many times. This sequence joins TRBV28 and TRBJ1-2; perhaps TRBD1 as D (6 bases). CDR3 length: 14 amino acids. Germline V gene data show CDR1 as MDHEN and CDR2 as SYDVKM. V gave up 1 base and J gave up 6 bases, with 12 bases separating them. CDR3: CASSLSGRGDGYTF. In nucleotides, the CDR3 is TGTGCCAGCAGTTTATCTGGCAGGGGTGATGGCTACACCTTC.

Turning to this clonotype: A single base is all that separates this from a far larger clone, so a read error is likely. V and J are TRBV7-2 and TRBJ2-3; 9 bases map to TRBD1. The assigned J gene may be wrong: the sequence end matches TRBJ2-5 better. CDR1 and CDR2 from the germline V gene are SGHTA and FQGNSA. The CDR3 spans 15 residues. As DNA, the CDR3 is TGTGCCAGCACCCCCGGTGGGACAGGGTCAGAGGCCCAGTACTTC. Translated: CASTPGGTGSEAQYF.

V is TRBV11-2 and J is TRBJ2-7, with 11 bases aligning to TRBD2. CDR1 SGHAT and CDR2 FQNNGV come from the germline V gene. Trimming removed 5 bases from V and 0 bases from J; junction bases left unmatched: 9. The CDR3 runs to 17 residues. DNA for the CDR3: TGTGCCAGCAGCGCAGCCCTACTAGCGGGAGTCTCCTACGAGCAGTACTTC. Amino acids: CASSAALLAGVSYEQYF.

This clonotype was found many times. The rearrangement uses TRBV29-1 and TRBJ1-4; maybe TRBD1 (5 bases). V lost 4 bases to trimming and J lost 5 bases, with 11 bases between them. The CDR3 consists of 13 residues. CDR1 is SQVTM, CDR2 ANQGSEA, per germline. The CDR3 DNA reads as TGCAGCGTTGTAGGGCAGGGAAATGAAAAACTGTTTTTT. Translation: CSVVGQGNEKLFF.

Concerning this clonotype: Since a much larger clone is just one base distant, this may be a read error. Written as DNA, the CDR3 is TGTGCCAGCAGTCCCCGAGCTGTAAGCTCCTACAATAAGCAGTTCTTC. It specifies CASSPRAVSSYNKQFF. The chain joins TRBV27 to TRBJ2-1; D gene ambiguous. Germline V gene lookup returns CDR1 MNHEY and CDR2 SMNVEV (reference sequence). The CDR3 consists of 16 residues.

The chain employs TRBV18 and TRBJ2-7, with 9 bases matching TRBD2. The junction had 8 bases not matched to a gene; V was cut back by 3 bases and J by 2 bases. Germline CDR1 KGHSH, CDR2 LQKENI. The CDR3 loop spans 16 amino acids. The CDR3 reads CASSPSSGRTTYEQYF. For the CDR3, the DNA is TGTGCCAGCTCACCGTCCAGCGGGAGGACTACCTACGAGCAGTACTTC.